This TCR beta chain was recorded in a study of OX40 agonist ivuxolimab in advanced cancers. Study overall: Melanoma, hepatocellular carcinoma, head and neck or renal cell cancer occurred in dose-escalation patients. General study points: At doses 0.1 to 3.0 mg/kg, CD4+ and CD8+ clones expanded.

Notes on this clone: The antigen remains unidentified.

CDR3 length: 16 amino acids. In germline, CDR1 is SEHNR, CDR2 FQNEAQ (reference sequence). The V and J ends lost 5 bases and 2 bases, in that order; junction bases with no gene match: 8. Any history of autoimmune disease or systemic immunosuppression disqualified patients. Collection of blood occurred at baseline, at cycle 4 day 1, and at cycle 7 day 1. The assay was immunoSEQ multiplex PCR, and TCRdb's table has in-frame clones only and misses some. The data contain 37,000 or so clones, 60% to 80% of them singletons. The rearrangement uses TRBV7-9 and TRBJ2-5; 10 bases fit TRBD1. The sequence was obtained from an adult with an advanced solid tumor such as melanoma, head and neck, liver or kidney cancer. The material sequenced was CD4+ or CD8+ T cells sorted from blood, taken in a trial of the OX40 agonist ivuxolimab. The CDR3 sequence is CASSARGQGSQETQYF. Written as DNA, the CDR3 is TGTGCCAGCAGCGCCCGGGGACAGGGGTCTCAAGAGACCCAGTACTTC.